This TCR beta chain was recorded in a study of glioma-infiltrating T cells after dendritic cell vaccination (dated by TCRdb to 2016 to 2017). About the study as a whole: A cohort of roughly 15 glioblastoma patients from Phase I and II dendritic cell vaccination trials was included, of whom 9 were newly diagnosed and 6 had recurrent disease. Patients received autologous tumor lysate-pulsed dendritic cell vaccination between about 2003 and 2013. The vaccine consisted of monocyte-derived dendritic cells cultured approximately seven days with IL-4 and GM-CSF, then pulsed overnight with autologous tumor lysate. Three intradermal dendritic cell vaccine injections were administered to patients at biweekly intervals in the arm below the axilla. Deep sequencing of TCR beta CDR3 regions was used to quantify tumor-infiltrating lymphocyte content and compare tumor and blood repertoires in dendritic cell-vaccinated glioblastoma patients. TCR sequencing metrics, including TIL content and tumor-blood repertoire overlap, were correlated with survival after dendritic cell vaccination.

The full study reports these points: The cohort was small and heterogeneous, with few patients having full blood and tumor sets and even fewer initial-recurrent tumor pairs. The TCR overlap response model with three groups was called speculative and said to need prospective validation. No direct relationship between TCR clonality and survival was found, suggesting that a diverse polyclonal response may matter. After dendritic cell vaccination, a higher estimated pretreatment TIL content predicted longer time to progression and longer overall survival.

The germline V end is reduced by 7 bases and the J end by 8 bases; junction bases left unmatched: 10. The CDR1 and CDR2 encoded by the germline V gene are SNHLY and FYNNEI. From the cysteine through the phenylalanine, the CDR3 covers 13 amino acids. Only the CDR3 DNA stays, 39 bases, in frame from base 1. Patients were selected for having adequate residual fresh-frozen tumor tissue and more than two years of available survival data. Although molecular status otherwise differed among the glioblastoma patients, no patient had an isocitrate dehydrogenase mutation. PBMC were collected before vaccination, two weeks after the third vaccination, and at tumor progression when it occurred. The Qiagen DNeasy Blood extraction Kit was used to extract genomic DNA. The immunoSEQ assay amplified TCRB CDR3 regions from 1.5 to 2.5 micrograms of genomic DNA, or from all available DNA when less than that amount was available. For multiplex PCR, 60 forward primers for TCR V beta segments and 13 reverse primers for J beta segments were used. To estimate the number of reads per starting template, synthetic control templates were added to each sample at limiting dilution. The Illumina HiSeq System generated 87 bp sequencing reads. The paper's processing steps were these. To remove PCR and sequencing errors, closely related sequences were merged with a nearest neighbor algorithm. TCR overlap was defined as the percentage of unique tumor TCR beta sequences that were also present in the same patient's peripheral blood. In TCRdb, the immuneACCESS table is reduced to in-frame sequences with V and J assigned. These tables do not hold every clone; where another copy was compared, an unresolved V gene accounts for under half, and the others remain unexplained. V and J calls and clone size are copied from that table; D and trimming were computed from the DNA. The sample table lists tens of thousands of clones, approximately 80% of them with a count of one. The leading ten clones occupy 2.1% of the sample.

Concerning this clone: The antigen it recognizes is unknown. Base qualities are not at hand, and no much larger clone is one base apart.

This TCR was recovered from a human donor with glioblastoma. This specimen consisted of blood, obtained before dendritic cell vaccination. Recombination connected TRBV2 to TRBJ1-2; a stretch of 7 junction bases matches TRBD1. The CDR3 has the sequence CASIDDRVGGYTF. The base sequence is TGTGCCAGCATCGATGACAGGGTGGGGGGCTACACCTTC.